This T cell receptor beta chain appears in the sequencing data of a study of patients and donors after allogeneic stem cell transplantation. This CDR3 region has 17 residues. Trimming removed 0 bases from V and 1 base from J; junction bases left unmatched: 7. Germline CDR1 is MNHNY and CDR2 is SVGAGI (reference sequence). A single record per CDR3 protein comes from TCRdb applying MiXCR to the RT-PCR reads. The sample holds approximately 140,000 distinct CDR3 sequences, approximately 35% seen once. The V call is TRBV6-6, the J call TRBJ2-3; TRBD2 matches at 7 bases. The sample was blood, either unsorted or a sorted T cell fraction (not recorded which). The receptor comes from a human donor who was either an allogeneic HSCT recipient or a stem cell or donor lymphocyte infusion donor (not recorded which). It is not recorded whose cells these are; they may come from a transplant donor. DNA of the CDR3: TGTGCCAGCAGTTACTCCGTACTAGCGCGGGGCACAGATACGCAGTATTTT. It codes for CASSYSVLARGTDTQYF.